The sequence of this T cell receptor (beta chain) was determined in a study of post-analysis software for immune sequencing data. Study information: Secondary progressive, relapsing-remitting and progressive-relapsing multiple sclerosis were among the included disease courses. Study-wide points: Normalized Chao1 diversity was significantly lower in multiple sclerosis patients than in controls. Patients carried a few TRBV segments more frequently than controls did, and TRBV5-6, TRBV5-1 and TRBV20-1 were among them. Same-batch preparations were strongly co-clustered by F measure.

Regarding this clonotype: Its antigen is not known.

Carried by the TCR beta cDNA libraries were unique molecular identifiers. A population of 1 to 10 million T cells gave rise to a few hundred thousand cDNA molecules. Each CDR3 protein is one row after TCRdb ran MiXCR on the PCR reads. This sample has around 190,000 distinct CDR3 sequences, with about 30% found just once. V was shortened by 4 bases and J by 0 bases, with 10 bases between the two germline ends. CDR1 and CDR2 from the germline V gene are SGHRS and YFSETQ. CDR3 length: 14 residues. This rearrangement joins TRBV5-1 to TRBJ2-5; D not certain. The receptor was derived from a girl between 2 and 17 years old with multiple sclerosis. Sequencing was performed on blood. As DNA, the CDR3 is TGCGCCAGCAGCCATCGGACGGACCAAGAGACCCAGTACTTC. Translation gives CASSHRTDQETQYF. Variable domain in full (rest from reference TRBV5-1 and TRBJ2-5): KAGVTQTPRYLIKTRGQQVTLSCSPISGHRSVSWYQQTPGQGLQFLFEYFSETQRNKGNFPGRFSGRQFSNSRSEMNVSTLELGDSALYLCASSHRTDQETQYFGPGTRLLVL.